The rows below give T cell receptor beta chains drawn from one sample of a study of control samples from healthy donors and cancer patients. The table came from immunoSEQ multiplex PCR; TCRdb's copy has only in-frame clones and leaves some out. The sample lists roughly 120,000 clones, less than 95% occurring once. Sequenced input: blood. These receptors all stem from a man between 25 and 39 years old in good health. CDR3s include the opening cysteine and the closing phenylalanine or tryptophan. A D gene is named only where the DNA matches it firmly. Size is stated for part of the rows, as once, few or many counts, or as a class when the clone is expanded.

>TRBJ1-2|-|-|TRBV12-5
TGTGCTAGTGGTGCCTCCTCTAGAGGGCCCACCTTC
CASGASSRGPTF
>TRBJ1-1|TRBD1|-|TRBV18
TGTGCCAGCTCACCCCGACAGGGGACGAACACTGAAGCTTTCTTT
CASSPRQGTNTEAFF
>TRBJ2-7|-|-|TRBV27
TGTGCCAGCAGTTATTCCGGAGGTGGATACGAGCAGTACTTC
CASSYSGGGYEQYF
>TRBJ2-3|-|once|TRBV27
TGTGCCAGCAGTCCCGACAGGAGCACAGATACGCAGTATTTT
CASSPDRSTDTQYF
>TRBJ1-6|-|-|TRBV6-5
TGTGCCAGCAACTCCGACAGGAATTCACCCCTCCACTTT
CASNSDRNSPLHF
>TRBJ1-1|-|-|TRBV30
TGTGCCTGGAGTGTCGTGGGTCGAGTCGCTTTCTTT
CAWSVVGRVAFF
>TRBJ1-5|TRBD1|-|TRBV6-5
TGTGCCAGCACTATGGACAGGGGGAGGCAGCCCCAGCATTTT
CASTMDRGRQPQHF
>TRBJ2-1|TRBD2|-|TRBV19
TGTGCCAGTAGTATCTCTAGCGGGGGGTACAATGAGCAGTTCTTC
CASSISSGGYNEQFF
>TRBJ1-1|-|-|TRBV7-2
TGTGCCAGCAGTTTTACGGGTGAAGCTTTCTTT
CASSFTGEAFF
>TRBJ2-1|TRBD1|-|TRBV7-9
TGTGCCAGCAGCTTAGACCAGGGGGCCTCCTACAATGAGCAGTTCTTC
CASSLDQGASYNEQFF
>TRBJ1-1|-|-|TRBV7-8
TGTGCCAGCAGCCGAACCTCGAACACTGAAGCTTTCTTT
CASSRTSNTEAFF
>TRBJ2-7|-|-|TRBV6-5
TGTGCCAGCAGCCCCCGAGGGGGTAGCAACGAGCAGTACTTC
CASSPRGGSNEQYF
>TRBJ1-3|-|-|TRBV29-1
TGCAGCGTTGGGGGTGCGGTAAACTCTGGAAACACCATATATTTT
CSVGGAVNSGNTIYF
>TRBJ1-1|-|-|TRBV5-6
TGTGCCAGCAGCATACAGCTTGAAGCTTTCTTT
CASSIQLEAFF
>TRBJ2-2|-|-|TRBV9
TGTGCCAGCAGCGTAGGTGTTCCCAACACCGGGGAGCTGTTTTTT
CASSVGVPNTGELFF
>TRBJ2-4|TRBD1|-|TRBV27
TGTGCCAGCAGTTTCGCGACAGGGGGTGGCATTCAGTACTTC
CASSFATGGGIQYF
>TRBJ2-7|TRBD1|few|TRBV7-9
TGTGCCAGCAGCCCTCCGACAGGGCCCTACGAGCAGTACTTC
CASSPPTGPYEQYF
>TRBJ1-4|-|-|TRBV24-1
TGTGCCACCAGTGACCGCCTGCGGGAAAAACTGTTTTTT
CATSDRLREKLFF
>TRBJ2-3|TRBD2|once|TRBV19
TGTGCCAGTAGGGGACTGGCGGGGGGCACAGATACGCAGTATTTT
CASRGLAGGTDTQYF
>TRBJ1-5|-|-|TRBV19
TGTGCCAGTAGTCCCCACGGGAGCAATCAGCCCCAGCATTTT
CASSPHGSNQPQHF
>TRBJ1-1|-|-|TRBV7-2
TGTGCCAGCAGCTTAGAGGCTAGGAGGGCCACTGAAGCTTTCTTT
CASSLEARRATEAFF
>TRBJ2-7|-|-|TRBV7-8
TGTGCCAGCAGCTTAGCGTCGCGGCGAATCTACTTCTACGAGCAGTACTTC
CASSLASRRIYFYEQYF
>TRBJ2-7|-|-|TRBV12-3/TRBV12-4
TGTGCCAGCAGCTTACGACAGTTCTACGAGCAGTACTTC
CASSLRQFYEQYF
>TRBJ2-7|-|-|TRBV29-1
TGCAGCGTTGAGGAGTCGAGCTACGAGCAGTACTTC
CSVEESSYEQYF
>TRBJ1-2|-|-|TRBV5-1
TGCGCCAGCAGCGTCCGGGACACCATCTATGGCTACACCTTC
CASSVRDTIYGYTF
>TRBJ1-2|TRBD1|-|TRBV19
TGTGCCAGTAGATCGGGACAGGGGCAAAACTATGGCTACACCTTC
CASRSGQGQNYGYTF
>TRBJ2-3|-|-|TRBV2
TGTGCCAGCAGGTGGGACAGCACAGATACGCAGTATTTT
CASRWDSTDTQYF
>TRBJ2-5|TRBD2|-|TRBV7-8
TGTGCCAGCTTCCCCCGGACTAGCGGGGGCCAAGAGACCCAGTACTTC
CASFPRTSGGQETQYF
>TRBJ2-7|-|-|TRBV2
TGTGCCAGCAGTGAAGGGTACGGTCGGTACGAGCAGTACTTC
CASSEGYGRYEQYF
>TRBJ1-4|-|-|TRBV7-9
TGTGCCAGCAGTACCGGGCTTGTTAATGAAAAACTGTTTTTT
CASSTGLVNEKLFF
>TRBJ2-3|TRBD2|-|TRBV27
TGTGCCAGCAGTATGAGCGGGGGGGGGCACCCAGGTACGCAGTATTTT
CASSMSGGGHPGTQYF
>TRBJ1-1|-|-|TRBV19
TGTGCCAGTACCCCGTCGGGAGGGGTGAACACTGAAGCTTTCTTT
CASTPSGGVNTEAFF
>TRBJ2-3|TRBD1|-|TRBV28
TGTGCCAGCAGTTTCCATGAGGGGACAGGGCAAGATACGCAGTATTTT
CASSFHEGTGQDTQYF
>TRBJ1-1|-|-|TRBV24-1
TGTGCCACCAGTGATACGAATCGAAACACTGAAGCTTTCTTT
CATSDTNRNTEAFF
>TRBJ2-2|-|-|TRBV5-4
TGTGCCAGCAGCTCGGGGACGGGGAACACCGGGGAGCTGTTTTTT
CASSSGTGNTGELFF
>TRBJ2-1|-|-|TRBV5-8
TGTGCCAGCAGCTTGGCGGTTAGCTCCTACAATGAGCAGTTCTTC
CASSLAVSSYNEQFF
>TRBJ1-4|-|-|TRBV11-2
TGTGCCAGCAGCTTAGCGCAGCCTAATGAAAAACTGTTTTTT
CASSLAQPNEKLFF